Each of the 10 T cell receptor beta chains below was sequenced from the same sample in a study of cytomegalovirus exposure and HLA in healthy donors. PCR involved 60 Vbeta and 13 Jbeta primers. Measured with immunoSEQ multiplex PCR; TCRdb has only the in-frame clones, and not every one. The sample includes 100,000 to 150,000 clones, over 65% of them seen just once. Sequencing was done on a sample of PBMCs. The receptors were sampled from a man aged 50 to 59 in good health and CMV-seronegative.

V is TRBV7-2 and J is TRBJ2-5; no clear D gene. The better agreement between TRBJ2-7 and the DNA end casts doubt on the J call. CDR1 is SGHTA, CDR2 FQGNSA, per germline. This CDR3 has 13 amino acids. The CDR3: CASSTNRGYEQYF. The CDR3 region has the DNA TGTGCCAGCAGCACGAATAGAGGCTACGAGCAGTACTTC.

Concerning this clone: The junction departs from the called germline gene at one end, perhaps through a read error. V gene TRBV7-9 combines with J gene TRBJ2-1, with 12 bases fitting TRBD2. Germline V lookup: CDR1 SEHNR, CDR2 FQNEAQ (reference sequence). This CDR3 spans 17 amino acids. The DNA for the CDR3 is TGTTCCAGCAGCCCCCGGGGACTAGCGGGCTCCTACAATGAGCAGTTCTTC. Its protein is CSSSPRGLAGSYNEQFF.

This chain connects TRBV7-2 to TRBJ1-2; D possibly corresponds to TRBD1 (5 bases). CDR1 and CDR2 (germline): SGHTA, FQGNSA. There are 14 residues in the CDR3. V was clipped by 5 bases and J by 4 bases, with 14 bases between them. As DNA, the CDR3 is TGTGCCAGCAGCCCAGCACGGGGACTCTATGGCTACACCTTC. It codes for CASSPARGLYGYTF.

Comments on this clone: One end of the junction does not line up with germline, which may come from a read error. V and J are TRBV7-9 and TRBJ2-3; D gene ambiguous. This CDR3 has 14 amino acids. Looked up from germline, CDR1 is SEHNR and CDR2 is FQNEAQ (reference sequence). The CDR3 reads CSSSFSRSTDTQYF. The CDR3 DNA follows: TGTTCCAGCAGCTTTAGCAGAAGCACAGATACGCAGTATTTT.

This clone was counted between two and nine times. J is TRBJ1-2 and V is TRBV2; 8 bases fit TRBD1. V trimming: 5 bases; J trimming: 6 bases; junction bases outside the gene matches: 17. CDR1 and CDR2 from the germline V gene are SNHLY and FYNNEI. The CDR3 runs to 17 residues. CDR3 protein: CASSQSDLYGQGDGYTF. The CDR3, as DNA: TGTGCCAGCAGTCAGAGTGATCTGTATGGACAGGGTGATGGCTACACCTTC.

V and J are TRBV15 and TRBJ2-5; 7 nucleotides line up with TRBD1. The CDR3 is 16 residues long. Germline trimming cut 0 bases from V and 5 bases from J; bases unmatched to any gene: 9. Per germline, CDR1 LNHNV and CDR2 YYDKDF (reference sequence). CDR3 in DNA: TGTGCCACCAGCAGAGAGTCAGGGGGAAGCCTCGAGACCCAGTACTTC. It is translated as CATSRESGGSLETQYF.

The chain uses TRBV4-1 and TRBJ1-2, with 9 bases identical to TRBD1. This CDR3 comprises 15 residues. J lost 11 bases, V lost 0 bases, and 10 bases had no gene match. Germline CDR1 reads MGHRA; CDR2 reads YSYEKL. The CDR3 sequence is CASSQDWTGDMRYTF. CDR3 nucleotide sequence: TGCGCCAGCAGCCAAGATTGGACAGGGGATATGAGGTACACCTTC.

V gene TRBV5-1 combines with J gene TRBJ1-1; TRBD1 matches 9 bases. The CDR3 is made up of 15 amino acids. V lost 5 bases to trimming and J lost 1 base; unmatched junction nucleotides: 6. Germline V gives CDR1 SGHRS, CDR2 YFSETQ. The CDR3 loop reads CASSPDRGKNTEAFF. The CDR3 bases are TGCGCCAGCAGTCCGGACAGGGGCAAGAACACTGAAGCTTTCTTT.

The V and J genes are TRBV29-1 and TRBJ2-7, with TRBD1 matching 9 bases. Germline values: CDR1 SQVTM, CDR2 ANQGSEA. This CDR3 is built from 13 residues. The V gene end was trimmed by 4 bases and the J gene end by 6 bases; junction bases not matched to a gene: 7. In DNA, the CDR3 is TGCAGCGTTGGGCGGACACAGGGGGCCGAGCAGTACTTC. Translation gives CSVGRTQGAEQYF.

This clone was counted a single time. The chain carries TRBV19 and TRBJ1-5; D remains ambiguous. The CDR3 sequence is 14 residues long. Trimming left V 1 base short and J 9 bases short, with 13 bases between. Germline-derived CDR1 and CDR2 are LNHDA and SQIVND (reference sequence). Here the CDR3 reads CASSIVEQLAPQHF. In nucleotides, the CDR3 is TGTGCCAGTAGTATAGTAGAACAGCTGGCGCCCCAGCATTTT.